There are a few counts of the clone carrying this TCR beta chain. Sequencing was performed with immunoSEQ multiplex PCR; in TCRdb, only in-frame clones are kept and a portion is missing. The sample yields some 150,000 clones, roughly 84% seen once. The data belong to a study of blood T cell repertoires in COVID-19. After removal of 5 bases from V and 0 bases from J, the junction contained 9 bases not matched to a gene. CDR1 is LNHDA, CDR2 SQIVND, per germline (reference sequence). The CDR3 has 17 amino acids. The receptor was isolated from a human donor in a cohort sampled during active COVID-19. The J gene is TRBJ2-7, the V gene TRBV19, with 11 bases matching TRBD2. Sequencing was done on a sample of peripheral blood. The CDR3 nucleotides read TGTGCCAGTAGTTTTTCACTAGCGGGGGCGAACTCCTACGAGCAGTACTTC. Amino acid sequence: CASSFSLAGANSYEQYF. The variable domain in full, with the rest retrieved from reference TRBV19 and TRBJ2-7, is DGGITQSPKYLFRKEGQNVTLSCEQNLNHDAMYWYRQDPGQGLRLIYYSQIVNDFQKGDIAEGYSVSREKKESFPLTVTSAQKNPTAFYLCASSFSLAGANSYEQYFGPGTRLTVT.